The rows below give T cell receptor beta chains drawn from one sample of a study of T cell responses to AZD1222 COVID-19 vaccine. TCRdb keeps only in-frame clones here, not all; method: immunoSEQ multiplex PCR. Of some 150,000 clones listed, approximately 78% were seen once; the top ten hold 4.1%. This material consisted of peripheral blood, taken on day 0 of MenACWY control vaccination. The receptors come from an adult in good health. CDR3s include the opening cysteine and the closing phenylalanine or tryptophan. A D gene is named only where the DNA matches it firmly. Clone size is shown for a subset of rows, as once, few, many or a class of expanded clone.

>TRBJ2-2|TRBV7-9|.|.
TGTGCCAGCAGCTTAGTAGACGGGGAGCTGTTTTTT
CASSLVDGELFF
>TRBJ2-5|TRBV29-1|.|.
TGCAGCGCCCACCCCCCGGGGGTAGGAGAGACCCAGTACTTC
CSAHPPGVGETQYF
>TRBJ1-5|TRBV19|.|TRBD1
TGTGCCAGTAGACGGACAGGGAACCCTCATCAGCCCCAGCATTTT
CASRRTGNPHQPQHF
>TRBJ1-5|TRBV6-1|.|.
TGTGCCAGCAGTGAAGCCGCCAACCCGTACAATCAGCCCCAGCATTTT
CASSEAANPYNQPQHF
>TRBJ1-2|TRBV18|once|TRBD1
TGTGCCAGCTCAGCCGGACAGGACTATGGCTACACCTTC
CASSAGQDYGYTF
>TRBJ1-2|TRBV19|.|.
TGTGCCAGTAGTGGTTGGATTCCTTCTAACTATGGCTACACCTTC
CASSGWIPSNYGYTF
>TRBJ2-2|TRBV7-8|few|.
TGTGCCAGCAGCTTAGGTCTAGTGGTCGGGGAGCTGTTTTTT
CASSLGLVVGELFF
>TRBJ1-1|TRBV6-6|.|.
TGTGCCAGCACTAAGGGTACACGGATGAACACTGAAGCTTTCTTT
CASTKGTRMNTEAFF
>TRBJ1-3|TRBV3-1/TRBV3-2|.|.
TGTGCCAGCAGCCAAGTCGGGACAAGGGAAAACACCATATATTTT
CASSQVGTRENTIYF
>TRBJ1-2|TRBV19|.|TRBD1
TGTGCCAGCCTGGACAGGGCTAACTATGGCTACACCTTC
CASLDRANYGYTF
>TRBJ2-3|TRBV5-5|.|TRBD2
TGTGCCAGCAGCTTGAGACGGGAGGGCTGGAGCACAGATACGCAGTATTTT
CASSLRREGWSTDTQYF
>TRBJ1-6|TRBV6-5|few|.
TGTGCCAGCAGCAGCGACAGGAACTTTCTCCACTTT
CASSSDRNFLHF
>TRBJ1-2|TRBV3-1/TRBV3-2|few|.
TGTGCCAGCAGCCAAGGGGCTAGGTATGGCTACACCTTC
CASSQGARYGYTF
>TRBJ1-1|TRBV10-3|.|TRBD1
TGTGCCATCAGTGACCGGGACAGGGGGGGAACTGAAGCTTTCTTT
CAISDRDRGGTEAFF
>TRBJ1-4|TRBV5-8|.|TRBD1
TGTGCCAGCAGCAAAGGACAGGGACGGGCTGAAAAACTGTTTTTT
CASSKGQGRAEKLFF
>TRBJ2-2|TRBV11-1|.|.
TGTGCCAGCAGCTTAGAGGGGATCGGGGAGCTGTTTTTT
CASSLEGIGELFF
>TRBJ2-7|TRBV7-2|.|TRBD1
TGTGCCAGCAGCCTCGGACAGGCTTGGTACGAGCAGTACTTC
CASSLGQAWYEQYF
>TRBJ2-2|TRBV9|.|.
TGTGCCAGCAGCGTAGATGTAGGGGCGCTAAAGTCCGGGGAGCTGTTTTTT
CASSVDVGALKSGELFF
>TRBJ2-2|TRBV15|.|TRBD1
TGTGCCACCAGCAGCCTGGACAGGGCGAACACCGGGGAGCTGTTTTTT
CATSSLDRANTGELFF
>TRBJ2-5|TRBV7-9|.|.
TGTGCCAGCAGCGTCGTGGAGGGAGAGACCCAGTACTTC
CASSVVEGETQYF
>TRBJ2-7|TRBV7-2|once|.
TGTGCCAGCAGCTTAGGGAGTGGTGGGGCAGGGTACGAGCAGTACTTC
CASSLGSGGAGYEQYF
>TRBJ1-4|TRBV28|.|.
TGTGCCAGCAGTTCGCCCGGGACGGGAGGGGAAAAACTGTTTTTT
CASSSPGTGGEKLFF
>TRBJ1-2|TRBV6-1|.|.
TGTGCCAGCAGTGATTCACCCAACTATGGCTACACCTTC
CASSDSPNYGYTF
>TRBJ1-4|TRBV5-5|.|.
TGTGCCAGCAGCCAAACAACTAATGAAAAACTGTTTTTT
CASSQTTNEKLFF
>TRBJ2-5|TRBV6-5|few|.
TGTGCCAGCAGCAGGGAAAGAAAAGAGACCCAGTACTTC
CASSRERKETQYF
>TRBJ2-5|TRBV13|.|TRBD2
TGTGCCAGCAGCTTAGGCGGGGGGGCCGTGAAGACCCAGTACTTC
CASSLGGGAVKTQYF
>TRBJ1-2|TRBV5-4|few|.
TGTGCCAGCAGCCCAACGGGCAGTCTCTATGGCTACACCTTC
CASSPTGSLYGYTF
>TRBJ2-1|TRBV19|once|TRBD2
TGTGCCAGTAGTAGGCCTCCGACTAGCGGGGGGGCCCACAATGAGCAGTTCTTC
CASSRPPTSGGAHNEQFF
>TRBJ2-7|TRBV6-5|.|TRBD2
TGTGCCAGCAGCAAACTAGCGGGGGGGTCCTACGAGCAGTACTTC
CASSKLAGGSYEQYF
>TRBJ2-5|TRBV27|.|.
TGTGCCAGCAGACAACTCCTCCAAGAGACCCAGTACTTC
CASRQLLQETQYF
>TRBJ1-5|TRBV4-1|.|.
TGCGCCAGCAGCCAAGATACGGAGTATAGCAATCAGCCCCAGCATTTT
CASSQDTEYSNQPQHF
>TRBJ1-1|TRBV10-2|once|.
TGCGCCAGCAGTGAGTCTGGATGGGACACTGAAGCTTTCTTT
CASSESGWDTEAFF
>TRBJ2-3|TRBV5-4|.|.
TGTGCCAGCAGCCACCGGGACCGCACAGATACGCAGTATTTT
CASSHRDRTDTQYF
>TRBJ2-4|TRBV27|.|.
TGTGCCAGCAGTGCCTCCGGGACCCTCAGGAACAACATTCAGTACTTC
CASSASGTLRNNIQYF
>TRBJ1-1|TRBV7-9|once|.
TGTGCCAGCAGCTTCTCAGATACCCGGGGTGTAGCTTTCTTT
CASSFSDTRGVAFF
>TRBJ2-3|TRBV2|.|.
TGTGCCAGTAGGGTCAGTTCAGATACGCAGTATTTT
CASRVSSDTQYF
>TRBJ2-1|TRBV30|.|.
TGTGCCTGGAGTGTAGGGAATGAGCAGTTCTTC
CAWSVGNEQFF
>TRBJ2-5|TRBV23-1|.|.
TGCGCCAGCAGTCTCTTGGGGGGTATATCAGAGACCCAGTACTTC
CASSLLGGISETQYF
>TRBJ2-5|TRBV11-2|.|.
TGTGCCAGCAGCCCGAATCAAGAGACCCAGTACTTC
CASSPNQETQYF
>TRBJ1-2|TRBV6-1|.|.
TGTGCCAGCAGTGACCTGACCCTGGGGTATGGCTACACCTTC
CASSDLTLGYGYTF
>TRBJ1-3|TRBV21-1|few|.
TGTGCCAGCAGCAAATATACAACTAGGAGGTGCTCTGGAAACACCATATATTTT
CASSKYTTRRCSGNTIYF
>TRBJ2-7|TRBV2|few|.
TGTGCCAGCAGTGATTCGGAGTTGGGCTTCGACGAGCAGTACTTC
CASSDSELGFDEQYF
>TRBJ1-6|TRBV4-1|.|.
TGCGCCAGCAGCCACGGACACCGTTCACCCCTCCACTTT
CASSHGHRSPLHF
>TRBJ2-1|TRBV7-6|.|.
TGTGCCAGCAGCTTAAGGGCGGTTCCCTACAATGAGCAGTTCTTC
CASSLRAVPYNEQFF
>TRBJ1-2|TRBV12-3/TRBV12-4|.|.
TGTGCCAGCAGGGGTAACTATGGCTACACCTTC
CASRGNYGYTF
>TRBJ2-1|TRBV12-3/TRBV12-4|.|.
TGTGCCAGCAGTTCGTACAATGAGCAGTTCTTC
CASSSYNEQFF
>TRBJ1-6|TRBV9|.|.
TGTGCCAGCAGCTCCCTAGGGGGGGGAAAGTCTTCACCCCTCCACTTT
CASSSLGGGKSSPLHF
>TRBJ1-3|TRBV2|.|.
TGTGCCAGCAGTGAAGAAGGGTTCTCTGGAAACACCATATATTTT
CASSEEGFSGNTIYF
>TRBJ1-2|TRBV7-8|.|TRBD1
TGTGCCAGCAGCTTAGACGGACAGGGTCGAGGCTACACCTTC
CASSLDGQGRGYTF
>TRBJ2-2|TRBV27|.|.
TGTGCCGCCAGGGCGGGGCAGAACACCGGGGAGCTGTTTTTT
CAARAGQNTGELFF
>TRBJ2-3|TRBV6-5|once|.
TGTGCCAGCAGTTACTCCCGCAGGGCCACAGATACGCAGTATTTT
CASSYSRRATDTQYF